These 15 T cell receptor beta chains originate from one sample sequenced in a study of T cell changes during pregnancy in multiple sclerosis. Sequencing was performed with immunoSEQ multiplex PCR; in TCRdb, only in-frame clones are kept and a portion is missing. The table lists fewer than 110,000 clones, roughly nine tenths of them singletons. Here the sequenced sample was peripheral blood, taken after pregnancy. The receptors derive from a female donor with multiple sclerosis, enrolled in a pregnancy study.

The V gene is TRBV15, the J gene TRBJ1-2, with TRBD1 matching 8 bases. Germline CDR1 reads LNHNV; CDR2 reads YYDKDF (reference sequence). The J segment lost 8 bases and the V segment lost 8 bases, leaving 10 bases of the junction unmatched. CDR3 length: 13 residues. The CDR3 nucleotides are TGTGCCACCTCCTCCGGACAGGGAGAAGGCTACACCTTC. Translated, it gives CATSSGQGEGYTF.

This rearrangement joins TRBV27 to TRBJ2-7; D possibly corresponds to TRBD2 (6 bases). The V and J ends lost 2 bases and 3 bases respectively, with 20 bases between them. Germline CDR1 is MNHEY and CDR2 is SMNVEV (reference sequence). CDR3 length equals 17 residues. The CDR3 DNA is TGTGCCAGCAGTTTAGGGACTCCCCTGGAGAGGTTCTACGAGCAGTACTTC. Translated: CASSLGTPLERFYEQYF.

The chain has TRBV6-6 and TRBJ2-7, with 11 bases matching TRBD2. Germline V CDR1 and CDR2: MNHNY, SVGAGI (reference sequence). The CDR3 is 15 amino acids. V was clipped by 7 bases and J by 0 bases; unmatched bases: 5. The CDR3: CASNLAGGSSYEQYF. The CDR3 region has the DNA TGTGCCAGCAACTTAGCGGGGGGGAGCTCCTACGAGCAGTACTTC.

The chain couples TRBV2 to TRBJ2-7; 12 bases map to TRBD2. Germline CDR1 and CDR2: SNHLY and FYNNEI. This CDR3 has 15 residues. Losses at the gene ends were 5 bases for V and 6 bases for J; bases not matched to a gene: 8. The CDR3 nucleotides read TGTGCCAGCAGTCAGACTAGCGGGAGCCGGAGCGAGCAGTACTTC. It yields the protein CASSQTSGSRSEQYF.

CDR3 sequence: CASSTQPSGDYIGNEQFF. The DNA for the CDR3 is TGTGCCAGCAGCACCCAACCCTCGGGGGACTACATCGGGAATGAGCAGTTCTTC. V usage is TRBV9 and J usage is TRBJ2-1; TRBD2 matches 7 bases. The ends lost 4 bases at V and 7 bases at J; junction bases unmatched: 20. This CDR3 has 18 amino acids. Germline V gives CDR1 SGDLS, CDR2 YYNGEE.

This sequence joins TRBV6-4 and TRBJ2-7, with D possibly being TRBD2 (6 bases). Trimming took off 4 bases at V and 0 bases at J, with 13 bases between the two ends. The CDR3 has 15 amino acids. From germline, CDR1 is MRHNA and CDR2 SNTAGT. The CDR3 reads CASSVRGDSSYEQYF. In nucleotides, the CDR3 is TGTGCCAGCAGTGTTCGCGGGGATAGCTCCTACGAGCAGTACTTC.

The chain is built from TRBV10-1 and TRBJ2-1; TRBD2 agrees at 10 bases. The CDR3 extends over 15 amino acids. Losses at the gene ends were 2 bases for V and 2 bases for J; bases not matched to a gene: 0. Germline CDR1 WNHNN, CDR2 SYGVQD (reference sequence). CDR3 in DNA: TGCGCCAGCAGTGAGGGGACTAGCGCCTACAATGAGCAGTTCTTC. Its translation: CASSEGTSAYNEQFF.

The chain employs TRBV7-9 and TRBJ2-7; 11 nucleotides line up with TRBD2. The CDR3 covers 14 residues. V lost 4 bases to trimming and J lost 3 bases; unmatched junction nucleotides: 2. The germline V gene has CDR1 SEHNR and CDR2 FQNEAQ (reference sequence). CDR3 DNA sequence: TGTGCCAGCAGCTCCGGGACTAGCGGCTACGAGCAGTACTTC. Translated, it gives CASSSGTSGYEQYF.

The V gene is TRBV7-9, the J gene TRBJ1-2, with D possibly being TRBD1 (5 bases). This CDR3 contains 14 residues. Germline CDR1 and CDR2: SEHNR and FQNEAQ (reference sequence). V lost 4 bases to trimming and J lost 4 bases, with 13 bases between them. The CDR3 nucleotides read TGTGCCAGCAGCTCTGACAGTCCTTCCTATGGCTACACCTTC. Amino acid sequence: CASSSDSPSYGYTF. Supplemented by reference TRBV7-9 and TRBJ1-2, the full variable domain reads DTGVSQNPRHKITKRGQNVTFRCDPISEHNRLYWYRQTLGQGPEFLTYFQNEAQLEKSRLLSDRFSAERPKGSFSTLEIQRTEQGDSAMYLCASSSDSPSYGYTFGSGTRLTVV.

Written as DNA, the CDR3 is TGTGCCAGCAGTGCTCGGACTCCCGAGAACTATGGCTACACCTTC. It encodes CASSARTPENYGYTF. This sequence joins TRBV2 and TRBJ1-2, with D hard to call. Trimming took off 4 bases at V and 2 bases at J, with 14 bases between the two ends. CDR1 SNHLY and CDR2 FYNNEI come from the germline V gene. There are 15 residues in the CDR3.

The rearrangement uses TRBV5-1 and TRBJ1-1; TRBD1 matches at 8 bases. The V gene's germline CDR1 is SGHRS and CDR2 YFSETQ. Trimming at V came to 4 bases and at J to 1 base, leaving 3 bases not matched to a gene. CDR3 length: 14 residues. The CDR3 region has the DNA TGCGCCAGCAGCGCACAGGGGGGGAACACTGAAGCTTTCTTT. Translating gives CASSAQGGNTEAFF. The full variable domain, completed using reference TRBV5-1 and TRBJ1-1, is KAGVTQTPRYLIKTRGQQVTLSCSPISGHRSVSWYQQTPGQGLQFLFEYFSETQRNKGNFPGRFSGRQFSNSRSEMNVSTLELGDSALYLCASSAQGGNTEAFFGQGTRLTVV.

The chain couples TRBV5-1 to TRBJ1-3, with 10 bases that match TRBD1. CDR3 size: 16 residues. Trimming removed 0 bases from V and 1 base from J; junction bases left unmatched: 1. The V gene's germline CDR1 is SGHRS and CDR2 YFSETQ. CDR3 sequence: CASSLGQGASGNTIYF. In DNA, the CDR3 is TGCGCCAGCAGCTTGGGACAGGGGGCATCTGGAAACACCATATATTTT.

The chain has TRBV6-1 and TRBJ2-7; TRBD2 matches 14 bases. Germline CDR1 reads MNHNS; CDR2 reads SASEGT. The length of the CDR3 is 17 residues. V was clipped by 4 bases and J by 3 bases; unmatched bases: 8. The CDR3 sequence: CASSVSTSGRAFYEQYF. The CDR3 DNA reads TGTGCCAGCAGTGTTTCGACTAGCGGGAGGGCCTTCTACGAGCAGTACTTC.

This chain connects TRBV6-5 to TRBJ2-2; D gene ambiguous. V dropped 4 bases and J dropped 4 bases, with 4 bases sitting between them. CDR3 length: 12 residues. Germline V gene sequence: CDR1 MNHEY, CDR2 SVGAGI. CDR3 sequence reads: CASSSFTGELFF. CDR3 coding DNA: TGTGCCAGCAGTTCTTTCACCGGGGAGCTGTTTTTT.

DNA for the CDR3: TGTGCCAGCAGCTTAGCGGGACTAGCGGAACACAATGAGCAGTTCTTC. Translated, it gives CASSLAGLAEHNEQFF. The chain combines TRBV7-3 with TRBJ2-1, with 11 bases identical to TRBD2. The germline gives CDR1 SGHTA, CDR2 FQGTGA. This CDR3 comprises 16 residues. V lost 2 bases, J lost 5 bases, and 5 bases stayed unmatched.